The 24 T cell receptor beta chains presented below share a single source sample, sequenced in a study of T cell responses to AZD1222 COVID-19 vaccine. The table came from immunoSEQ multiplex PCR; TCRdb's copy has only in-frame clones and leaves some out. This sample yields over 70,000 clones, of which 60% to 85% are seen a single time; 27% belongs to the top ten. Source: peripheral blood, taken 28 days after the second dose of the MenACWY control vaccine. The receptors were sampled from an adult who received the MenACWY meningococcal vaccine as a control.

The rearrangement joins TRBV9 to TRBJ1-1, with D hard to call. This CDR3 region has 13 residues. In germline, CDR1 is SGDLS, CDR2 YYNGEE. V lost 4 bases to trimming and J lost 4 bases, with 11 bases between them. CDR3 loop: CASSRDRVTEAFF. CDR3 in DNA: TGTGCCAGCAGCCGCGATCGGGTCACTGAAGCTTTCTTT. The full variable domain, with the rest looked up from reference TRBV9 and TRBJ1-1, is DSGVTQTPKHLITATGQRVTLRCSPRSGDLSVYWYQQSLDQGLQFLIQYYNGEERAKGNILERFSAQQFPDLHSELNLSSLELGDSALYFCASSRDRVTEAFFGQGTRLTVV.

The rearrangement joins TRBV7-9 to TRBJ2-5, with D tentatively TRBD2 (5 bases). The CDR3 is 14 residues long. Per the germline V gene, CDR1 is SEHNR and CDR2 is FQNEAQ (reference sequence). Trimming pared 10 bases from V and 2 bases from J, leaving 17 bases between. Written as DNA, the CDR3 is TGTGCCACCGGTGGGGAGCTACTTCAAGAGACCCAGTACTTC. It specifies CATGGELLQETQYF. Supplemented by reference TRBV7-9 and TRBJ2-5, the full variable domain reads DTGVSQNPRHKITKRGQNVTFRCDPISEHNRLYWYRQTLGQGPEFLTYFQNEAQLEKSRLLSDRFSAERPKGSFSTLEIQRTEQGDSAMYLCATGGELLQETQYFGPGTRLLVL.

This clone appeared a few times. The V and J genes are TRBV7-2 and TRBJ1-2; unclear D gene. Trimming stripped 3 bases from V and 9 bases from J, with 14 bases between. The CDR3 is made up of 13 amino acids. CDR1 and CDR2 from the germline V gene are SGHTA and FQGNSA. The CDR3 nucleotides are TGTGCCAGCAGCTTGCAAGATGGGGTGCGCTACACCTTC. Translated: CASSLQDGVRYTF. The full variable domain, with the rest looked up from reference TRBV7-2 and TRBJ1-2, is GAGVSQSPSNKVTEKGKDVELRCDPISGHTALYWYRQSLGQGLEFLIYFQGNSAPDKSGLPSDRFSAERTGGSVSTLTIQRTQQEDSAVYLCASSLQDGVRYTFGSGTRLTVV.

V usage is TRBV1 and J usage is TRBJ1-1. TRBV1 is a pseudogene segment. The CDR3 length is 19 residues. CDR3 DNA: TGCACCAGCAGCCAAGATTCGGTTCTCCGGGGGCGGGCAAACACTGAAGCTTTCTTT. Residues: CTSSQDSVLRGRANTEAFF.

The chain uses TRBV28 and TRBJ1-2; the D is unclear. Trimming cost V 2 bases and J 2 bases, with 6 bases left between them. Germline V CDR1 and CDR2: MDHEN, SYDVKM. The CDR3 spans 13 residues. The CDR3 here is CASSLGLNYGYTF. DNA of the CDR3: TGTGCCAGCAGTTTAGGTTTAAACTATGGCTACACCTTC.

V usage is TRBV19 and J usage is TRBJ1-5; D remains unclear. Trimming removed 1 base at V and 1 base at J, with 11 bases between. Germline V lookup: CDR1 LNHDA, CDR2 SQIVND (reference sequence). The length of the CDR3 is 16 residues. This CDR3 is CASSIGAGRSNQPQHF. The CDR3, as DNA: TGTGCCAGTAGTATAGGCGCCGGACGGAGCAATCAGCCCCAGCATTTT.

A few counts support this clone. The chain carries TRBV7-2 and TRBJ2-5, with D maybe TRBD2 (7 bases). This CDR3 has 15 amino acids. The germline CDR1 and CDR2 sequences are SGHTA and FQGNSA. V was shortened by 2 bases and J by 3 bases, with 13 bases between the two germline ends. CDR3 loop: CASSLSAGAEETQYF. CDR3 nucleotide sequence: TGTGCCAGCAGCTTATCGGCGGGGGCTGAAGAGACCCAGTACTTC.

The V call is TRBV12-2, the J call TRBJ2-3; TRBD1, the D gene given by the table, was not confirmed from the DNA. TRBV12-2 is a pseudogene locus. This CDR3 region has 11 residues. DNA of the CDR3: TGTGCAAGTCTCAGGACAGATACGCAGTATTTT. Translated, it gives CASLRTDTQYF.

This chain links TRBV5-6 with TRBJ2-3, with TRBD2 matching 13 bases. The V segment lost 2 bases and the J segment 2 bases; nucleotides outside the gene matches: 2. The CDR3 extends over 16 amino acids. CDR1 is SGHDT and CDR2 is YYEEEE in the germline V gene. As DNA, the CDR3 is TGTGCCAGCAGCTTCGGGACTAGCGGGGTCACAGATACGCAGTATTTT. It codes for CASSFGTSGVTDTQYF. The whole variable domain, remainder taken from reference TRBV5-6 and TRBJ2-3, is DAGVTQSPTHLIKTRGQQVTLRCSPKSGHDTVSWYQQALGQGPQFIFQYYEEEERQRGNFPDRFSGHQFPNYSSELNVNALLLGDSALYLCASSFGTSGVTDTQYFGPGTRLTVL.

The chain couples TRBV15 to TRBJ2-1, with D possibly TRBD2 on 6 matching bases. Trimming took 8 bases from V and 0 from J, leaving 8 bases between them. Germline lookup yields CDR1 LNHNV and CDR2 YYDKDF (reference sequence). The CDR3 length is 13 residues. CDR3 coding DNA: TGTGCCACCGGGAGGAGCTCCTACAATGAGCAGTTCTTC. This translates into CATGRSSYNEQFF.

The chain has TRBV5-1 and TRBJ2-5; perhaps TRBD1 as D (6 bases). The CDR3 has 14 amino acids. Germline lookup yields CDR1 SGHRS and CDR2 YFSETQ. The V end lost 2 bases, the J end lost 0 bases, and 8 bases lay between the germline ends. The CDR3 loop reads CASSFWDNQETQYF. The CDR3, as DNA: TGCGCCAGCAGCTTCTGGGACAACCAAGAGACCCAGTACTTC.

The chain is built from TRBV7-8 and TRBJ2-3; D remains unclear. The CDR3 is made up of 13 amino acids. Germline V gives CDR1 SGHVS, CDR2 FQNEAQ. Trimming took 7 bases from V and 4 from J, leaving 12 bases between them. CDR3 loop: CASTTGRADTQYF. The CDR3 bases are TGTGCCAGCACCACCGGCAGAGCAGATACGCAGTATTTT.

This sequence joins TRBV7-9 and TRBJ2-1, with D perhaps being TRBD1 or TRBD2 (6 bases each). This CDR3 is built from 15 residues. Germline V gives CDR1 SEHNR, CDR2 FQNEAQ (reference sequence). V was pared by 4 bases and J by 0 bases, with 10 bases between. CDR3 region: CASSSWGASYNEQFF. CDR3 bases: TGTGCCAGCAGCTCCTGGGGGGCCTCCTACAATGAGCAGTTCTTC.

CDR3 in DNA: TGTGCCAGCAGTTTATCAGGGGGCCGGCGCTACACCTTC. Its translation is CASSLSGGRRYTF. The V gene is TRBV12-3 or TRBV12-4, the J gene TRBJ1-2; the match to TRBD1 covers 8 bases. The CDR3 covers 13 residues. The V gene end was trimmed by 2 bases and the J gene end by 9 bases; junction bases not matched to a gene: 5.

This clone showed up just a few times. This CDR3 is CASSVGLGQGGNTIYF. CDR3 bases: TGTGCCAGCAGCGTAGGGCTCGGACAAGGTGGAAACACCATATATTTT. The chain uses TRBV9 and TRBJ1-3; the D gene is possibly TRBD1 (5 bases). The CDR3 consists of 16 residues. Germline V CDR1 and CDR2: SGDLS, YYNGEE. The germline V and J ends were trimmed by 0 bases and 3 bases, with 13 bases remaining between them.

The gene calls are TRBV27 and TRBJ1-5; D is undetermined. Germline-derived CDR1 and CDR2 are MNHEY and SMNVEV (reference sequence). The CDR3 extends over 13 amino acids. The ends were cut back, 6 bases at V and 3 bases at J, with 9 bases in the middle. CDR3 sequence reads: CASRLGHNQPQHF. CDR3 DNA: TGTGCCAGCAGGCTGGGCCACAATCAGCCCCAGCATTTT.

The rearrangement uses TRBV4-1 and TRBJ2-2; 7 positions agree with TRBD1. V was clipped by 1 base and J by 4 bases; unmatched bases: 12. CDR3 length: 18 residues. CDR1 and CDR2 (germline): MGHRA, YSYEKL. In DNA, the CDR3 is TGCGCCAGCAGCCAAGGTCAAGACAGGGCCGATTCCACCGGGGAGCTGTTTTTT. It encodes CASSQGQDRADSTGELFF.

This clone showed up just once. The rearrangement uses TRBV19 and TRBJ1-5; 9 nucleotides agree with TRBD1. The V and J ends lost 6 bases and 6 bases, in that order; junction bases with no gene match: 9. Germline V CDR1 and CDR2: LNHDA, SQIVND (reference sequence). The CDR3 has 15 amino acids. The CDR3 reads CASRPTGGSGQPQHF. CDR3 DNA: TGTGCCAGTAGGCCTACAGGGGGCTCGGGTCAGCCCCAGCATTTT.

V usage is TRBV4-2 and J usage is TRBJ1-5; perhaps TRBD1 as D (5 bases). The V gene lost 4 bases and the J gene lost 7 bases, with 17 bases spanning the gap. The CDR3 has 15 amino acids. Looked up from germline, CDR1 is LGHNA and CDR2 is YNFKEQ. The CDR3 DNA sequence: TGTGCCAGCAGCCCTGGGGCGGGGAATTTCCAGCCCCAGCATTTT. This translates into CASSPGAGNFQPQHF.

This chain uses TRBV6-2 or TRBV6-3 with TRBJ2-7, with D uncertain. The germline V gene encodes CDR1 MNHEY and CDR2 SVGEGT. Trimming pared 4 bases from V and 7 bases from J, leaving 11 bases between. The CDR3 is 12 amino acids. In nucleotides, the CDR3 is TGTGCCAGCAGTTCCGGACGTGGAGAGCAGTACTTC. Translation gives CASSSGRGEQYF.

This clone came up a few times. CDR3 nucleotide sequence: TGTGCCAGCAGTGCTGACAGGAACTATGGCTACACCTTC. Translating gives CASSADRNYGYTF. The genes are TRBV12-3 or TRBV12-4 and TRBJ1-2; the D gene is possibly TRBD1 (6 bases). CDR3 length: 13 amino acids. V lost 5 bases to trimming and J lost 2 bases, with 9 bases between them.

The chain couples TRBV27 to TRBJ1-1; no firm D call. V was trimmed by 5 bases and J by 8 bases, leaving 18 bases between them. CDR1 MNHEY and CDR2 SMNVEV come from the germline V gene (reference sequence). The CDR3 length is 14 residues. The DNA of the CDR3 is TGTGCCAGCAGTCCCTTTGTGGGGAGCCGGGAAGCTTTCTTT. This gives the protein CASSPFVGSREAFF.

The V gene is TRBV21-1, the J gene TRBJ1-2. TRBV21-1 is a pseudogene segment. The CDR3 runs 15 residues. This CDR3 is CASSPGGKGSGGYTF. In DNA form, the CDR3 reads TGTGCCAGCAGCCCCGGAGGGAAAGGGTCGGGAGGCTACACCTTC.

V is TRBV18 and J is TRBJ2-5; no reliable D call. The germline CDR1 and CDR2 sequences are KGHSH and LQKENI. V was cut by 6 bases and J by 2 bases, with 10 bases left in between. The CDR3 is 13 residues long. The CDR3 sequence: CASSQARQETQYF. The CDR3 bases are TGTGCCAGCTCTCAGGCCCGGCAAGAGACCCAGTACTTC.